This T cell receptor beta chain was captured in a study of glioma-infiltrating T cells after dendritic cell vaccination. Specified time point: after dendritic cell vaccination, including at tumor progression/relapse. Trimming removed 7 bases from V and 0 bases from J, with 12 bases in between. Germline CDR1 reads LNHDA; CDR2 reads SQIVND (reference sequence). The length of the CDR3 is 15 residues. On this clone itself: Its antigen is not identified.

Study-wide results and limits: Few patients contributed both blood and tumor specimens.

Using immunoSEQ multiplex PCR, the repertoire was profiled, and TCRdb retains in-frame clones only, with some absent. The repertoire consists of roughly 85,000 clones, with approximately 81% occurring once and the leading ten covering over 6.5%. The V and J genes are TRBV19 and TRBJ2-2; D unclear. This clonotype originated in a human donor with glioblastoma. The sample was blood, taken after dendritic cell vaccination. CDR3 loop: CASTGSPANTGELFF. In nucleotides, the CDR3 is TGTGCCAGTACCGGTAGCCCAGCGAACACCGGGGAGCTGTTTTTT. Full variable domain (outside the CDR3, taken from reference TRBV19 and TRBJ2-2): DGGITQSPKYLFRKEGQNVTLSCEQNLNHDAMYWYRQDPGQGLRLIYYSQIVNDFQKGDIAEGYSVSREKKESFPLTVTSAQKNPTAFYLCASTGSPANTGELFFGEGSRLTVL.